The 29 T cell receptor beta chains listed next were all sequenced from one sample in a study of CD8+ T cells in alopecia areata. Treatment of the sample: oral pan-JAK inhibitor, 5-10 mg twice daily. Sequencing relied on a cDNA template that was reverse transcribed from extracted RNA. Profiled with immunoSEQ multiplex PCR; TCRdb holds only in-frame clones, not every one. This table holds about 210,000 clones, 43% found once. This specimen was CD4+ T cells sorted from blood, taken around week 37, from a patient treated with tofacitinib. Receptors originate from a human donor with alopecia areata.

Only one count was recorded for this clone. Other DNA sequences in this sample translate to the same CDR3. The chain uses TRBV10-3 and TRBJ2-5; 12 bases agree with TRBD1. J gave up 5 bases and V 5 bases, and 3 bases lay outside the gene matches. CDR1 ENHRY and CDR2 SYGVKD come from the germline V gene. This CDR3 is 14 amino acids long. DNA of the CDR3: TGTGCCATCAGTCGGGACAGGGGGCAGGAGACCCAGTACTTC. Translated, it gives CAISRDRGQETQYF.

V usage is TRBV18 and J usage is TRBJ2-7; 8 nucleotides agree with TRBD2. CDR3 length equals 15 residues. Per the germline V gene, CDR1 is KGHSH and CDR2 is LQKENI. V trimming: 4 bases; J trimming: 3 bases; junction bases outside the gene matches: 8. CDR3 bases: TGTGCCAGCTCACGACCCCCGGGGGGGGGCTACGAGCAGTACTTC. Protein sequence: CASSRPPGGGYEQYF.

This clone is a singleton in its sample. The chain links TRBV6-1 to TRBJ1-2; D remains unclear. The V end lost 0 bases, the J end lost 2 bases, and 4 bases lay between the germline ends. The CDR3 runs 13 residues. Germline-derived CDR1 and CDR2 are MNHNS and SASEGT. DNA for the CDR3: TGTGCCAGCAGTGAAGCCGGAAACTATGGCTACACCTTC. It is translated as CASSEAGNYGYTF.

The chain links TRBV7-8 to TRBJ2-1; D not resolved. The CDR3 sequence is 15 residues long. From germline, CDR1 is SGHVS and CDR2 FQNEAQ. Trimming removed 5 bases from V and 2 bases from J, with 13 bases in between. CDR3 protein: CASSHGRITYNEQFF. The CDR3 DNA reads TGTGCCAGCAGCCATGGCAGGATAACCTACAATGAGCAGTTCTTC. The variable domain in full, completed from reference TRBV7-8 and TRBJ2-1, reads GAGVSQSPRYKVAKRGQDVALRCDPISGHVSLFWYQQALGQGPEFLTYFQNEAQLDKSGLPSDRFFAERPEGSVSTLKIQRTQQEDSAVYLCASSHGRITYNEQFFGPGTRLTVL.

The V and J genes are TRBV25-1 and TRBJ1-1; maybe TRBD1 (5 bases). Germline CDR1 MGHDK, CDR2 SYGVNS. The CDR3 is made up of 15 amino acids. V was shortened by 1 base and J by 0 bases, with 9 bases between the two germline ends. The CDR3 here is CASSEFRGLNTEAFF. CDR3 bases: TGTGCCAGCAGTGAATTTAGGGGATTGAACACTGAAGCTTTCTTT.

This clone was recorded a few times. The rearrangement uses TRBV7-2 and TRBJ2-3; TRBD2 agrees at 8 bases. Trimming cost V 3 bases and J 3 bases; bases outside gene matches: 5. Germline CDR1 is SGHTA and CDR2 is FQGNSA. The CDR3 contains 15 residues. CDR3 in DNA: TGTGCCAGCAGCTTTGGCGGGAGGAATACAGATACGCAGTATTTT. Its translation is CASSFGGRNTDTQYF.

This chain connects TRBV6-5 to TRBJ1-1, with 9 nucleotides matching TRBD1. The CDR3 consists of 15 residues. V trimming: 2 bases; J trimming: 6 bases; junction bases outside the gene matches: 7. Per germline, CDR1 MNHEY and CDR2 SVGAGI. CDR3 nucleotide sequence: TGTGCCAGCAGTTACGGGGGGACAGGGCGCGCTGAAGCTTTCTTT. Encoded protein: CASSYGGTGRAEAFF.

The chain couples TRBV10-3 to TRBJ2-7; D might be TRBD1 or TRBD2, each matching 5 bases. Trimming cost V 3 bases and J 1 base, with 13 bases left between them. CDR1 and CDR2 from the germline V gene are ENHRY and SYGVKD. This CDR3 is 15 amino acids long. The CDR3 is CAISDPGRQSYEQYF. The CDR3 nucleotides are TGTGCCATCAGTGACCCGGGACGTCAGTCCTACGAGCAGTACTTC.

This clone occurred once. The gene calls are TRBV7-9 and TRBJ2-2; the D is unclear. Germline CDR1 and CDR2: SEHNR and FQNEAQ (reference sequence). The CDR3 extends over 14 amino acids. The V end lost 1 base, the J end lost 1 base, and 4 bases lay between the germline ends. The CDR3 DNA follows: TGTGCCAGCAGCTTAGGACAGAACACCGGGGAGCTGTTTTTT. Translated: CASSLGQNTGELFF.

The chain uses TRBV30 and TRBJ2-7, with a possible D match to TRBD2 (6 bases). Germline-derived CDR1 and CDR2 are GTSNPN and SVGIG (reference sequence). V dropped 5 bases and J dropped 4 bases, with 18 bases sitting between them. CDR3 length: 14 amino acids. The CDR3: CAWGSARGGYEQYF. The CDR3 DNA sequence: TGTGCCTGGGGATCCGCTCGTGGGGGGTACGAGCAGTACTTC.

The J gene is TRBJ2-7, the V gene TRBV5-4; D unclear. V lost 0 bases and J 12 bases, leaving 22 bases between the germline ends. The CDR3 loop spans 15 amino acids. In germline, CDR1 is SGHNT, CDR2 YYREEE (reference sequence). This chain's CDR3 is CASSLDRLGKGVPYF. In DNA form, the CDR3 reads TGTGCCAGCAGCTTGGATCGTCTTGGGAAGGGCGTGCCGTACTTC.

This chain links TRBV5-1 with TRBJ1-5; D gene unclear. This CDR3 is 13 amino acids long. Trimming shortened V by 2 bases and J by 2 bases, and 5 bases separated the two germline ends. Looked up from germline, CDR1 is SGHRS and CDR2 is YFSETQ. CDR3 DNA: TGCGCCAGCAGCTTTGGGGGCAATCAGCCCCAGCATTTT. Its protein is CASSFGGNQPQHF.

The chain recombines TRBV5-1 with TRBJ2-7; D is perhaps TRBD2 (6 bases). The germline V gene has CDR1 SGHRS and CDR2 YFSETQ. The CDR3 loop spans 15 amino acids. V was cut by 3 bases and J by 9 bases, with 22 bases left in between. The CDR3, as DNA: TGCGCCAGCAGCTCCCTACAGTCCCCTTCGGAGGGGCAGTACTTC. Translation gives CASSSLQSPSEGQYF.

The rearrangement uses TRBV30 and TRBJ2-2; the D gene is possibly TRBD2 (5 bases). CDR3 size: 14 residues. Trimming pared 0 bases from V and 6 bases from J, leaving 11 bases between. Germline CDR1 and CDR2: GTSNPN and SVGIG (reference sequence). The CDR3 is CAWSVGGPPGELFF. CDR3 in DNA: TGTGCCTGGAGTGTAGGCGGGCCCCCCGGGGAGCTGTTTTTT.

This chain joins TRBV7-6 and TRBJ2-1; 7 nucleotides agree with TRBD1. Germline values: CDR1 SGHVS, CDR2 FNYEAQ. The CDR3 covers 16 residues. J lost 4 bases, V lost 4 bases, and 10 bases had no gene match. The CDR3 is CASSSSSGTAYNEQFF. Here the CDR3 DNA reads TGTGCCAGCAGCTCAAGCTCTGGGACAGCGTACAATGAGCAGTTCTTC.

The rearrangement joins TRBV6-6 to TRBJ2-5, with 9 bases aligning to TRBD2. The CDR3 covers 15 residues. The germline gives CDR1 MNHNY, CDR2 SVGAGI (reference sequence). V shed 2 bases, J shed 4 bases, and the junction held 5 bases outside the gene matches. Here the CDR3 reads CASSYVAGDGETQYF. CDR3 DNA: TGTGCCAGCAGTTACGTAGCGGGAGACGGAGAGACCCAGTACTTC.

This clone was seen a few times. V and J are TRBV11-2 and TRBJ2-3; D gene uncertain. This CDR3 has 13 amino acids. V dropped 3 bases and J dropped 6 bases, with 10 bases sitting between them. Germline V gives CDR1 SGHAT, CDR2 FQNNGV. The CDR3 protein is CASSFSLWDTQYF. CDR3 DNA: TGTGCCAGCAGCTTTAGTCTCTGGGATACGCAGTATTTT.

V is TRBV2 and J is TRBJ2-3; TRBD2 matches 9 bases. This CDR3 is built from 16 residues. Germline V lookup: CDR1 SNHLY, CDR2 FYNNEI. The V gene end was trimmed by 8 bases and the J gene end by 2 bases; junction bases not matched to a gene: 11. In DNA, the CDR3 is TGTGCCAGCGGGGATGGAGGACTAGCGATCACAGATACGCAGTATTTT. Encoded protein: CASGDGGLAITDTQYF. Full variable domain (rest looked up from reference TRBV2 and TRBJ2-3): EPEVTQTPSHQVTQMGQEVILRCVPISNHLYFYWYRQILGQKVEFLVSFYNNEISEKSEIFDDQFSVERPDGSNFTLKIRSTKLEDSAMYFCASGDGGLAITDTQYFGPGTRLTVL.

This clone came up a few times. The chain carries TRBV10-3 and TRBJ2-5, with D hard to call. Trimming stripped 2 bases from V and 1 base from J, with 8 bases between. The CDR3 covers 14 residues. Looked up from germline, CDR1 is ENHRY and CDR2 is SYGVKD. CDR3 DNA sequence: TGTGCCATCAGTGAGCAGCCTACCCAAGAGACCCAGTACTTC. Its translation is CAISEQPTQETQYF.

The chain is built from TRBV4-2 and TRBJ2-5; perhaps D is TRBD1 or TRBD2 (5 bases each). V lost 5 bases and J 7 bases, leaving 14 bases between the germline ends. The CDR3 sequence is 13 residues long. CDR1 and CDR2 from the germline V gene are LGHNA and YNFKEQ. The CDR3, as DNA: TGTGCCAGCAGCGGGGACGGAGTGGGGACCCAGTACTTC. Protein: CASSGDGVGTQYF.

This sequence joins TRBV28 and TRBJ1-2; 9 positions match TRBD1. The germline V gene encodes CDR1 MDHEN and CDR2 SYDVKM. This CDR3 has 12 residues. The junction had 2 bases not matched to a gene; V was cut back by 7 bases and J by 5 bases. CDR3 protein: CASTGQGYGYTF. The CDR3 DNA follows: TGTGCCAGCACTGGACAGGGGTATGGCTACACCTTC.

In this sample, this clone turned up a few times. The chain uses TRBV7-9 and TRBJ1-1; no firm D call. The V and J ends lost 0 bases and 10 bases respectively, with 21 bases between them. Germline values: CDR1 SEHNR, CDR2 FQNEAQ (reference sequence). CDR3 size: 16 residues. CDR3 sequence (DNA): TGTGCCAGCAGCTTAGCCCAAGGTAACAAGGCGAGGGTAGCTTTCTTT. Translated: CASSLAQGNKARVAFF.

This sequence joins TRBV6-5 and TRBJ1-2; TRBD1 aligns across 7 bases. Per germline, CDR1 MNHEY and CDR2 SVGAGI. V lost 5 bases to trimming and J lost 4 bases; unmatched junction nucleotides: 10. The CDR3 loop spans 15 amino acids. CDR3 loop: CASSQTPRGSYGYTF. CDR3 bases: TGTGCCAGCAGTCAAACCCCCAGGGGGTCCTATGGCTACACCTTC.

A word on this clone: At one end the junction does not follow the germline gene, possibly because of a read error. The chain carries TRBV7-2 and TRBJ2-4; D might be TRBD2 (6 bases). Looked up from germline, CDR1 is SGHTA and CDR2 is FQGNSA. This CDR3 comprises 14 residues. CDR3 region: CASSLGISGTPLDF. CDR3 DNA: TGTGCCAGCAGCCTAGGCATCTCCGGGACTCCCCTAGACTTC.

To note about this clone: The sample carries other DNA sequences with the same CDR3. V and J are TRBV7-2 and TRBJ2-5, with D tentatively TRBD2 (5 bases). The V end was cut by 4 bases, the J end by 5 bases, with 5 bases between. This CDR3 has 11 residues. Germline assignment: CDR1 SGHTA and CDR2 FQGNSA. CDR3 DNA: TGTGCCAGCAGCTCGGGGGAGACCCAGTACTTC. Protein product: CASSSGETQYF.

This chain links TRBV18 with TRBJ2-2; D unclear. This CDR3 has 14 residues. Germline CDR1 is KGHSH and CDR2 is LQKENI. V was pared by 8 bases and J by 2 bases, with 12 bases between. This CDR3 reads CASDAPRNTGELFF. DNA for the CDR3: TGTGCCAGCGACGCCCCCCGAAACACCGGGGAGCTGTTTTTT.

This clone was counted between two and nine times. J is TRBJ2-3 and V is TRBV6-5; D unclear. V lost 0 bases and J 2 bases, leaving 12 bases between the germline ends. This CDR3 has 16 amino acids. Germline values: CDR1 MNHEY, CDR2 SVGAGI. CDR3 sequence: CASSYSGPSNTDTQYF. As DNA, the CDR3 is TGTGCCAGCAGTTACTCTGGACCGAGCAACACAGATACGCAGTATTTT.

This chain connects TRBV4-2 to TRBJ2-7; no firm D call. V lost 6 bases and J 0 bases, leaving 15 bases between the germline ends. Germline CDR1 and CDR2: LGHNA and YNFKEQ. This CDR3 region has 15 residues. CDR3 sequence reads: CASSQVGSPSYEQYF. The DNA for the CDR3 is TGTGCCAGCAGTCAGGTGGGAAGCCCCTCCTACGAGCAGTACTTC.

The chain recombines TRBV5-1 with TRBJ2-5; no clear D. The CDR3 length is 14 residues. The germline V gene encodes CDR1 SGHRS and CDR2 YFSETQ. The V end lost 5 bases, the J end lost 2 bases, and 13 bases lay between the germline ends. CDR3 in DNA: TGCGCCAGCAGAACCCTACCCCAGCAAGAGACCCAGTACTTC. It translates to CASRTLPQQETQYF.